The following is a TCR beta chain sequence with its context. Deletions cut 7 bases from V and 1 base from J, with 16 bases between. The CDR3 totals 15 residues. From germline, CDR1 is MDHEN and CDR2 SYDVKM. This record comes from a study of T cells in Graves' hyperthyroidism and ophthalmopathy. RNA transcripts yielded amplified TCR beta CDR3 regions. The HTBI set primed first-round TCR CDR3 RT-PCR. TCRdb called the multiplex PCR reads again in MiXCR, with one record for every CDR3 protein. The data hold about 290,000 distinct CDR3 sequences, with roughly 18% observed a single time. The source material was blood. This receptor was taken from a man aged 45 to 65 with Graves' ophthalmopathy. The V call is TRBV28, the J call TRBJ1-1; D may be TRBD1 (6 bases). The DNA of the CDR3 is TGTGCCAGCACCGGAAATGGGGGGGCGAACACTGAAGCTTTCTTT. Its translation is CASTGNGGANTEAFF.